This T cell receptor beta chain was recorded in a study of cytomegalovirus exposure and HLA in healthy donors. As to this clone: No antigen is known for it.

Findings of the study overall: While the bulk of TCR sequences proved rare, some public TCRs turned up in many donors. Immune exposure data for these donors was limited to CMV serostatus. TRBV6-2, TRBV6-3 and some other V segments were excluded as indistinguishable.

The PCR was carried out with 60 Vbeta primers and 13 Jbeta primers. Using immunoSEQ multiplex PCR, the repertoire was profiled, and TCRdb retains in-frame clones only, with some absent. Among 150,000 or so clones, just over 75% were seen once, and the ten largest hold roughly 0.99%. The V gene end was trimmed by 8 bases and the J gene end by 0 bases; junction bases not matched to a gene: 13. Per germline, CDR1 SNHLY and CDR2 FYNNEI. The CDR3 is 18 residues long. The chain combines TRBV2 with TRBJ2-3, with 11 bases that match TRBD2. Sequenced input: PBMCs. This receptor was obtained from a middle-aged woman in good health and CMV-seronegative. The CDR3, as DNA: TGTGCCAGCTGCATACAGGGGGGACTAGCGGAGAGCACAGATACGCAGTATTTT. Translating gives CASCIQGGLAESTDTQYF.